This T cell receptor beta chain comes out of a study of T cells in Graves' hyperthyroidism and ophthalmopathy. At the level of the study: Once the initial diagnosis was made, peripheral blood was obtained before any treatment.

CDR3 length: 15 amino acids. TCR beta CDR3 regions were amplified from RNA. The primer set for the first-round RT-PCR of the TCR CDR3 was HTBI. TCRdb ran MiXCR on the multiplex PCR reads and lists one entry per CDR3 protein. Of hundreds of thousands of distinct CDR3 sequences listed, less than 15% are singletons. For Graves' hyperthyroidism to be stable, ophthalmopathy could not progress within 18 months. On this clonotype itself: An end of the junction does not agree with germline; a read error may underlie this.

The rearrangement links TRBV12-3 or TRBV12-4 to TRBJ2-1; TRBD1 matches 8 bases. The sequencing input was blood. The clonotype was recovered from a woman between 18 and 30 years old with Graves' hyperthyroidism. This CDR3 is CASKALGQGPNERFF. The CDR3 nucleotides read TGTGCCAGCAAAGCTCTCGGACAGGGACCCAATGAGCGGTTCTTC.